One T cell receptor beta chain is described in this entry. Its target is unknown. This sample was taken from a study of T cell responses to AZD1222 COVID-19 vaccine. Some clones are missing from TCRdb's copy, which holds only in-frame ones; the method was immunoSEQ multiplex PCR. The data show 65,000 to 80,000 clones, roughly four fifths seen once. Study-level findings and limits: White British people made up most donors, females outnumbered males, and clonal diversity was possibly underestimated. The study identified only a handful of AZD1222 recipients as seropositive at baseline.

Germline assignment: CDR1 LNHDA and CDR2 SQIVND (reference sequence). Trimming cost V 5 bases and J 0 bases, with 10 bases left between them. The CDR3 is 14 amino acids. This specimen consisted of peripheral blood, obtained 28 days after the second AZD1222 dose. The clonotype originates from an adult who received the AZD1222 COVID-19 vaccine. The V call is TRBV19, the J call TRBJ1-1; tentative D call: TRBD1 (5 bases). The CDR3 loop reads CASSRQGMNTEAFF. The CDR3 nucleotides read TGTGCCAGTAGTCGGCAGGGAATGAACACTGAAGCTTTCTTT. The variable domain in full, with the rest retrieved from reference TRBV19 and TRBJ1-1, is DGGITQSPKYLFRKEGQNVTLSCEQNLNHDAMYWYRQDPGQGLRLIYYSQIVNDFQKGDIAEGYSVSREKKESFPLTVTSAQKNPTAFYLCASSRQGMNTEAFFGQGTRLTVV.